These T cell receptor beta chains were read from a single sample in a study of early T cells in non-severe SARS-CoV-2 infection. One entry per CDR3 protein, called by TCRdb with MiXCR from the 5' RACE reads. The data contain 54,000 or so distinct CDR3 sequences, 10% to 15% of them seen just once; the ten biggest clones take up around 5%. The specimen was whole blood. These receptor sequences come from an adult who was a healthcare worker with PCR-confirmed SARS-CoV-2 infection or an uninfected control (not recorded which). Both conserved end residues are part of each CDR3. Fields, in order: CDR3 protein, V gene, J gene, clone size. Some rows mark clone size as missing; the rest say once, few, many or name a class of expanded clone.

CDR3: CASRRAGTGSSYEQYF
V: TRBV11-2
J: TRBJ2-7
size: many

CDR3: CASRRNEGTAETQYF
V: TRBV2
J: TRBJ2-5
size: few

CDR3: CASSARLAGGYSEQFF
V: TRBV7-2
J: TRBJ2-1
size: many

CDR3: CSVAFRDTSLEQYF
V: TRBV29-1
J: TRBJ2-7
size: -

CDR3: CASSLGLGGVGEKLFF
V: TRBV7-2
J: TRBJ1-4
size: few

CDR3: CASSPPEGGELFF
V: TRBV18
J: TRBJ2-2
size: few

CDR3: CSAIDLYNEQFF
V: TRBV20-1
J: TRBJ2-1
size: many

CDR3: CAISEGGHLTYEQYF
V: TRBV10-3
J: TRBJ2-7
size: many

CDR3: CASSETLGQGSEQYF
V: TRBV6-1
J: TRBJ2-7
size: -

CDR3: CASSPGGSDRPNTPLHF
V: TRBV7-2
J: TRBJ1-6
size: -

CDR3: CSARKLENEQFF
V: TRBV20-1
J: TRBJ2-1
size: few

CDR3: CASTVTGSETQYF
V: TRBV6-1
J: TRBJ2-5
size: -

CDR3: CVSSLGQGGDTQYF
V: TRBV28
J: TRBJ2-3
size: -

CDR3: CASSFDSQGTEAFF
V: TRBV5-1
J: TRBJ1-1
size: -

CDR3: CASSQGPGTGEQYF
V: TRBV4-1
J: TRBJ2-7
size: -

CDR3: CASSIRLAGAEQFF
V: TRBV19
J: TRBJ2-1
size: few

CDR3: CASSLGRERNQPQHF
V: TRBV7-2
J: TRBJ1-5
size: many

CDR3: CASDRGPTEAFF
V: TRBV12-5
J: TRBJ1-1
size: few

CDR3: CASNQRLAGGREFF
V: TRBV2
J: TRBJ2-1
size: few

CDR3: CASSQTRTVNNEQFF
V: TRBV3-1
J: TRBJ2-1
size: -

CDR3: CASSQDIGLGTTSYEQYF
V: TRBV3-1
J: TRBJ2-7
size: few

CDR3: CASSIGGQGREKLFF
V: TRBV19
J: TRBJ1-4
size: -

CDR3: CASSYGAGSLEQYF
V: TRBV6-5
J: TRBJ2-7
size: many

CDR3: CASSLSPASYGYTF
V: TRBV11-2
J: TRBJ1-2
size: few